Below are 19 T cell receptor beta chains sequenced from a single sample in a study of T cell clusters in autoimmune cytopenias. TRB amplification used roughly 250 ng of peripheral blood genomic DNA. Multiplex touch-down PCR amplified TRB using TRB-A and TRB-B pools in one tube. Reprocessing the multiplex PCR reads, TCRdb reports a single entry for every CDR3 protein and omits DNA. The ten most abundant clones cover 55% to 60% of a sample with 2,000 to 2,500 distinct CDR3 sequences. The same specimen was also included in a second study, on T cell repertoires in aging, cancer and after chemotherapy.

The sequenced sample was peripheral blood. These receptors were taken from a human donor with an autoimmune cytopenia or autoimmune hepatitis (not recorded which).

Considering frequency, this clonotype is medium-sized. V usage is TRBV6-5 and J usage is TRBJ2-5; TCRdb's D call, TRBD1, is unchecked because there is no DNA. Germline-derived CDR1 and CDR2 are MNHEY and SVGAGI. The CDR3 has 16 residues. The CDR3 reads CASSPRPGVVGETQYF.

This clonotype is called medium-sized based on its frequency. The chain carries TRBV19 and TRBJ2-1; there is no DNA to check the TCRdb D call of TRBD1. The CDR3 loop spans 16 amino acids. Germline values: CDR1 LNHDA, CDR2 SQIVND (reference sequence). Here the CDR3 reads CASSIIGTGGYNEQFF.

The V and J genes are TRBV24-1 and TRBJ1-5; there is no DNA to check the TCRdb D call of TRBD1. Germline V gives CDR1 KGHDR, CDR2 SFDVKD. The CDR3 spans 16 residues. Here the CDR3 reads CATSDEGRGGNQPQHF.

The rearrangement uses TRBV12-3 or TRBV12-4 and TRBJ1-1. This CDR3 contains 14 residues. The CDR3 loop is CASSPGGMNTEAFF.

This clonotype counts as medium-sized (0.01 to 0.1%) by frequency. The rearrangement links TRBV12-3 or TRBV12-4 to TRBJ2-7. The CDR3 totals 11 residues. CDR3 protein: CASSHTYEQYF.

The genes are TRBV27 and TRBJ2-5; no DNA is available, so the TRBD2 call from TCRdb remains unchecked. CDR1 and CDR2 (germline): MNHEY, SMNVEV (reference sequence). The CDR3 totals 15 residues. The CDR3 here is CASSSLPGHGETQYF.

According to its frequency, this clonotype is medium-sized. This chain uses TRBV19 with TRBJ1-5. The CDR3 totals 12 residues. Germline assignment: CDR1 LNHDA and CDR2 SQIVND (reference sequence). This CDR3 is CASSVLTQPQHF.

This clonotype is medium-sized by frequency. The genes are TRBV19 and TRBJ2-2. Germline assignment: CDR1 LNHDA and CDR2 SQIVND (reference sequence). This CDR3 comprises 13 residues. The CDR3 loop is CASSTSETGELFF.

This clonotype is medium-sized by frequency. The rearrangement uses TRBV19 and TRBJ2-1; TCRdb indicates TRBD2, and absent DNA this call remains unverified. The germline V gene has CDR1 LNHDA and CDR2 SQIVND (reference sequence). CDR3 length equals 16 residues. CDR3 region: CASSMAEGGFYNEQFF.

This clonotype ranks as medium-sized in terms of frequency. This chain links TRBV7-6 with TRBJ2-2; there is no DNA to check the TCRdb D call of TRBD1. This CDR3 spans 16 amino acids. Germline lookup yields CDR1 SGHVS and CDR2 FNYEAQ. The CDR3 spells CASSSDSHANTGELFF.

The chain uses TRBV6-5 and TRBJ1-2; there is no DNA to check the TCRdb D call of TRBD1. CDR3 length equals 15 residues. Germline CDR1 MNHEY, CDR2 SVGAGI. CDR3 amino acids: CASSYRDRGFYGYTF.

The CDR3 is CASTLRSFVGNQPQHF. The J gene is TRBJ1-5, the V gene TRBV6-1. The V gene's germline CDR1 is MNHNS and CDR2 SASEGT. CDR3 length: 16 amino acids.

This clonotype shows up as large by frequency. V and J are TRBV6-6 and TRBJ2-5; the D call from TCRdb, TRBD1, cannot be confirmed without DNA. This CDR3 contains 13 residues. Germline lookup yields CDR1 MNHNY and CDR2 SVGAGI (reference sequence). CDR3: CATAGTGGETQYF.

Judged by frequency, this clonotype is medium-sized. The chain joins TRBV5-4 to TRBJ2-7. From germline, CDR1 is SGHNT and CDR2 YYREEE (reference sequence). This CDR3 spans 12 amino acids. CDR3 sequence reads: CASSTDTYEQYF. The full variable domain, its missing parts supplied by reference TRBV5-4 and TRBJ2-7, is ETGVTQSPTHLIKTRGQQVTLRCSSQSGHNTVSWYQQALGQGPQFIFQYYREEENGRGNFPPRFSGLQFPNYSSELNVNALELDDSALYLCASSTDTYEQYFGPGTRLTVT.

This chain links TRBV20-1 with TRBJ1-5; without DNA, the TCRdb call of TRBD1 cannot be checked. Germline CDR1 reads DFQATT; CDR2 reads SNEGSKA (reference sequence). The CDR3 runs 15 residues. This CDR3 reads CSARASSGGDQPQHF.

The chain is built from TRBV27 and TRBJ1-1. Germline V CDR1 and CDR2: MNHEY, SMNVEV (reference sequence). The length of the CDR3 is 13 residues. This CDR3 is CASSIGFSTEAFF.

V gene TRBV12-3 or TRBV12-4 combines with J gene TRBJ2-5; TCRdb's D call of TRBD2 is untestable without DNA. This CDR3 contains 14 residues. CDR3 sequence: CASSPVGLGETQYF.

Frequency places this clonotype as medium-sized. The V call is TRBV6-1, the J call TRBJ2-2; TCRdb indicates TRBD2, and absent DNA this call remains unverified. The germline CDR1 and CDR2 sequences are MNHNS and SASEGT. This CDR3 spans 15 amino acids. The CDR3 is CASSGLAGGGGELFF.

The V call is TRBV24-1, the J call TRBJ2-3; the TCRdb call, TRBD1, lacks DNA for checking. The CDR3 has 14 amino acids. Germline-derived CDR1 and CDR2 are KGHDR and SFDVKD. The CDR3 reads CATSGGVSTDTQYF.